This T cell receptor (beta chain) is from a study of regulatory T cells in long-lasting Graves disease. This clonotype was counted at least ten times. TCR beta libraries were built with iRepertoire HTBI primers and Arm-PCR of CDR3 regions. In the original analysis: Sequenced samples collectively carried about 62 TRBV and 14 to 15 TRBJ segments. TCRdb recomputed calls from the multiplex PCR reads with MiXCR, one row per CDR3 protein. V and J calls and clone size were set by TCRdb, not the authors. The sample gives about 430,000 distinct CDR3 sequences, about 15% of which show up once; approximately 7.6% is in the top ten. Germline V gives CDR1 SGHTA, CDR2 FQGTGA. The germline V and J ends were trimmed by 1 base and 7 bases, with 4 bases remaining between them. CDR3 length: 12 residues. The time point: newly diagnosed GD, antithyroid drugs for less than 3 months. Generation of the TCR library employed RNA extracted from PBMCs.

The same sample was also used in a study of T cells in Graves' hyperthyroidism and ophthalmopathy. That source notes: Subjects aged 18 to 65 presented with newly diagnosed hyperthyroidism of less than 2 months' duration. It was uncontrolled infection, other autoimmune disease, pregnancy or lactation that excluded patients.

This material consisted of peripheral blood mononuclear cells (PBMCs), taken at new diagnosis, from a patient treated with antithyroid drugs. The TCR was taken from a woman aged 40-49 years with Graves disease. V usage is TRBV7-3 and J usage is TRBJ2-2; D unclear. The CDR3 DNA is TGTGCCAGCAGCTTAATGGGCGGGGAGCTGTTTTTT. Translation: CASSLMGGELFF.